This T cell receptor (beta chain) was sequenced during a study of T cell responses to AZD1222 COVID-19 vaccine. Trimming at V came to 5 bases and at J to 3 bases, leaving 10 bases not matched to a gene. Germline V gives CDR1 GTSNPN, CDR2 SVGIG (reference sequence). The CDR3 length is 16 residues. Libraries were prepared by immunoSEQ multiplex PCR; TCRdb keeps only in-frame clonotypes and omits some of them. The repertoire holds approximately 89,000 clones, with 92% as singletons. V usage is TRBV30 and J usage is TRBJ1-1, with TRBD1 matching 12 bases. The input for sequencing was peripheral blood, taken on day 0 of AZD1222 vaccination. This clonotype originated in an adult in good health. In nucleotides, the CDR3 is TGTGCCTGGGAGGTGGGGACAGGGGGCGCGTACACTGAAGCTTTCTTT. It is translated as CAWEVGTGGAYTEAFF.